In its sample, the clone carrying this TCR beta chain was seen many times. The antigen is unknown. The germline gives CDR1 SGHTA, CDR2 FQGNSA. The CDR3 totals 15 residues. The ends were cut back, 1 base at V and 6 bases at J, with 12 bases in the middle. Prior to thyroid surgery, none of the patients had received any treatment. TCRdb re-called the PCR reads with MiXCR. The data contain tens of thousands of clones, more than 15% of them singletons. The data belong to a study of metastatic and nonmetastatic thyroid tumors. The wider study: The study looked at repertoires side by side in blood and in tumor or nodule tissue from malignant and benign thyroid patients. Study observations and caveats: According to reports, the diversity of TCR beta was significantly higher in malignant thyroid tumors than in benign nodules, and this held in both blood and tumor samples.

This clonotype was obtained from a female donor with papillary thyroid cancer or a benign thyroid nodule (not recorded which). Some clones in this sample may be carry-over from other donors' samples. This sequence joins TRBV7-2 and TRBJ1-4, with no clear D. Sample: blood. Here the CDR3 reads CASSLVATVDEKLFF. CDR3 nucleotides: TGTGCCAGCAGCTTAGTAGCCACAGTCGATGAAAAACTGTTTTTT.